This entry lists 2 T cell receptor beta chains sequenced from one sample in a study of metastatic and nonmetastatic thyroid tumors. TCRdb re-called the PCR reads with MiXCR. The sample records tens of thousands of clones, around 21% being singletons. Prior to thyroid surgery, none of the patients had received any treatment. The sample was blood. These receptors all stem from a male donor with papillary thyroid cancer or a benign thyroid nodule (not recorded which). Some clones in this sample may be carry-over from other donors' samples.

The CDR3 coding sequence is TGTGCCAGCAGTGTAGGTGGGGGACAACAAGAGACCCAGTACTTC. Its translation is CASSVGGGQQETQYF. This sequence joins TRBV6-1 and TRBJ2-5; TRBD1 is a possible D gene (6 bases). In germline, CDR1 is MNHNS, CDR2 SASEGT. V was cut by 4 bases and J by 2 bases, with 14 bases left in between. The CDR3 loop spans 15 amino acids.

This clone was detected ten times or more. The chain carries TRBV6-1 and TRBJ2-5; TRBD1 aligns across 10 bases. The CDR3 length is 15 residues. Trimming removed 3 bases from V and 6 bases from J; junction bases left unmatched: 7. Germline V gives CDR1 MNHNS, CDR2 SASEGT. CDR3 DNA: TGTGCCAGCAGTGAGGAGACAGGGGGCGTAAAGACCCAGTACTTC. It is translated as CASSEETGGVKTQYF.